The 24 T cell receptor beta chains below were found in one sample sequenced in a study of response to subunit inactivated influenza vaccine. One entry per CDR3 protein, called by TCRdb with MiXCR from the RT-PCR reads. Among some 800,000 distinct CDR3 sequences listed, 21% were seen once. The starting material was PBMCs from blood, obtained 5 days after vaccination. The receptors were gathered from a man aged 45-60 years who received an inactivated influenza vaccine.

This clonotype was seen many times. The chain links TRBV20-1 to TRBJ2-3; D is possibly TRBD2 (6 bases). V was trimmed by 4 bases and J by 2 bases, leaving 16 bases between them. The CDR3 sequence is 15 residues long. Per the germline V gene, CDR1 is DFQATT and CDR2 is SNEGSKA (reference sequence). The CDR3 coding sequence is TGCAGTGCTATAACGGGACTCCGGCTCACAGATACGCAGTATTTT. This sequence encodes CSAITGLRLTDTQYF.

V usage is TRBV11-2 and J usage is TRBJ2-5; 14 nucleotides agree with TRBD2. The CDR3 consists of 16 residues. CDR1 and CDR2 (germline): SGHAT, FQNNGV. J gave up 5 bases and V 7 bases, and 9 bases lay outside the gene matches. The CDR3 region is CASTLGTSGGRETQYF. In nucleotides, the CDR3 is TGTGCCAGCACCCTAGGGACTAGCGGGGGCCGGGAGACCCAGTACTTC.

The V and J genes are TRBV4-2 and TRBJ2-1; 10 positions match TRBD2. The germline gives CDR1 LGHNA, CDR2 YNFKEQ. CDR3 size: 18 residues. V shed 0 bases and J 3 bases; nucleotides not matched to a gene: 8. CDR3 nucleotides: TGTGCCAGCAGCCAAGATGTTAAACTAGCGGGAAACTACAATGAGCAGTTCTTC. Protein: CASSQDVKLAGNYNEQFF.

The V gene is TRBV24-1, the J gene TRBJ2-5; D might be TRBD2 (6 bases). Germline CDR1 is KGHDR and CDR2 is SFDVKD. This CDR3 has 17 residues. Deletions cut 4 bases from V and 4 bases from J, with 21 bases between. This chain's CDR3 is CATSDPDGGTLGETQYF. The CDR3 DNA reads TGTGCCACCAGTGACCCAGACGGGGGAACCCTTGGAGAGACCCAGTACTTC.

This clonotype was seen more than once but under ten times. The J gene is TRBJ2-3, the V gene TRBV11-2, with 14 bases fitting TRBD2. The CDR3 totals 20 residues. The ends lost 5 bases at V and 2 bases at J; junction bases unmatched: 15. Germline lookup yields CDR1 SGHAT and CDR2 FQNNGV. The CDR3 is CASSPRLAGGPPLSTDTQYF. The DNA of the CDR3 is TGTGCCAGCAGCCCTCGACTAGCGGGGGGGCCACCGCTCTCCACAGATACGCAGTATTTT.

In its sample, this clonotype was seen many times. The J gene is TRBJ2-3, the V gene TRBV25-1, with a weak D call TRBD2 (5 bases). V was clipped by 3 bases and J by 6 bases, with 16 bases between them. Germline V lookup: CDR1 MGHDK, CDR2 SYGVNS. This CDR3 has 15 amino acids. DNA of the CDR3: TGTGCCAGCAGTGATTCCAGTCAGAGGAGGGATACGCAGTATTTT. Translated: CASSDSSQRRDTQYF.

The chain employs TRBV20-1 and TRBJ2-3; D gene uncertain. The CDR3 sequence is 16 residues long. V was cut by 4 bases and J by 0 bases, with 17 bases left in between. From germline, CDR1 is DFQATT and CDR2 SNEGSKA (reference sequence). The DNA of the CDR3 is TGCAGTGCTACTCCAACGACAAGATCTAGCACAGATACGCAGTATTTT. Its protein is CSATPTTRSSTDTQYF.

This clonotype has a handful of counts. The chain recombines TRBV20-1 with TRBJ2-3; TRBD2 matches 9 bases. This CDR3 is built from 15 residues. Trimming at V came to 4 bases and at J to 0 bases, leaving 5 bases not matched to a gene. Germline V gene sequence: CDR1 DFQATT, CDR2 SNEGSKA (reference sequence). The CDR3 coding sequence is TGCAGTGCTACCCTTACTAGCGGGAGCACAGATACGCAGTATTTT. Its protein is CSATLTSGSTDTQYF.

This clonotype was counted between two and nine times. The J gene is TRBJ2-6, the V gene TRBV5-5; D unclear. The CDR3 covers 13 residues. The germline CDR1 and CDR2 sequences are SGHKS and YYEKEE (reference sequence). The V gene lost 7 bases and the J gene lost 2 bases, with 7 bases spanning the gap. The CDR3 sequence: CASRRPGANVLTF. CDR3 coding DNA: TGTGCCAGCCGCCGCCCTGGGGCCAACGTCCTGACTTTC.

This clonotype was recorded a few times. The chain has TRBV7-3 and TRBJ2-3; no reliable D call. With 2 bases removed from V and 5 bases from J, the gap between germline ends came to 8 bases. Germline CDR1 is SGHTA and CDR2 is FQGTGA. CDR3 length equals 13 residues. The CDR3 nucleotides read TGTGCCAGCAGCTTATCCGTGGTAGATACGCAGTATTTT. Residues: CASSLSVVDTQYF.

This clonotype was counted between two and nine times. This chain links TRBV20-1 with TRBJ2-1; D call uncertain. Germline V lookup: CDR1 DFQATT, CDR2 SNEGSKA (reference sequence). V lost 4 bases, J lost 7 bases, and 20 bases lay in between. The CDR3 loop spans 15 amino acids. CDR3 DNA sequence: TGCAGTGCTACCGTGATCTCGGACGGCAATAATGAGCAGTTCTTC. This translates into CSATVISDGNNEQFF.

This clonotype was observed many times. The chain joins TRBV29-1 to TRBJ2-7; maybe TRBD2 (5 bases). The CDR3 has 15 residues. Trimming shortened V by 0 bases and J by 0 bases, and 12 bases separated the two germline ends. Germline V gene data show CDR1 as SQVTM and CDR2 as ANQGSEA. As DNA, the CDR3 is TGCAGCGTTGAAGAGAAGGCGGGTAGCTCCTACGAGCAGTACTTC. It encodes CSVEEKAGSSYEQYF.

The rearrangement joins TRBV20-1 to TRBJ2-1, with D unclear. The CDR3 totals 14 residues. Germline CDR1 DFQATT, CDR2 SNEGSKA (reference sequence). The V end lost 0 bases, the J end lost 8 bases, and 14 bases lay between the germline ends. The CDR3 is CSARDLSEAHEQFF. The CDR3 DNA reads as TGCAGTGCTAGAGATTTGTCAGAGGCACATGAGCAGTTCTTC.

This clonotype was recorded many times. V and J are TRBV20-1 and TRBJ2-5, with 9 positions matching TRBD1. V was clipped by 8 bases and J by 5 bases; unmatched bases: 9. The CDR3 spans 13 residues. CDR1 and CDR2 from the germline V gene are DFQATT and SNEGSKA (reference sequence). The CDR3 region has the DNA TGCAGTCTAAACAGGGGGCTGGGGGAGACCCAGTACTTC. Its protein is CSLNRGLGETQYF.

The V and J genes are TRBV9 and TRBJ2-1, with 11 bases lining up with TRBD2. The CDR3 runs to 16 residues. Looked up from germline, CDR1 is SGDLS and CDR2 is YYNGEE. V shed 0 bases and J 9 bases; nucleotides not matched to a gene: 8. The CDR3 spells CASSVDPSGRSGEQFF. CDR3 nucleotide sequence: TGTGCCAGCAGCGTAGACCCTAGCGGGAGGTCTGGTGAGCAGTTCTTC.

This chain connects TRBV18 to TRBJ1-1, with D unresolved. The CDR3 length is 12 residues. V was clipped by 2 bases and J by 11 bases, with 12 bases between them. Germline CDR1 KGHSH, CDR2 LQKENI. The CDR3 DNA follows: TGTGCCAGCTCACCAGCGGCCTCCCACGCTTTCTTT. Translated, it gives CASSPAASHAFF.

This clonotype was seen more than once but under ten times. The chain combines TRBV18 with TRBJ2-7, with D perhaps matching TRBD1 or TRBD2 (5 bases each). Trimming pared 1 base from V and 5 bases from J, leaving 12 bases between. This CDR3 is built from 14 residues. CDR1 is KGHSH, CDR2 LQKENI, per germline. The CDR3 nucleotides are TGTGCCAGCTCACCACTACCCCGAGGGGACGAGCAGTACTTC. As protein: CASSPLPRGDEQYF.

A few counts support this clonotype. The rearrangement joins TRBV6-5 to TRBJ1-2, with a possible D match to TRBD1 (5 bases). This CDR3 region has 13 residues. Trimming left V 5 bases short and J 4 bases short, with 11 bases between. Per the germline V gene, CDR1 is MNHEY and CDR2 is SVGAGI. The CDR3 protein is CASSNGGAYGYTF. The CDR3 nucleotides are TGTGCCAGCAGTAACGGGGGTGCCTATGGCTACACCTTC.

The rearrangement joins TRBV24-1 to TRBJ2-5, with D tentatively TRBD2 (6 bases). Germline lookup yields CDR1 KGHDR and CDR2 SFDVKD. The CDR3 extends over 13 amino acids. Trimming took off 6 bases at V and 3 bases at J, with 10 bases between the two ends. The CDR3 protein is CATSSGGKETQYF. DNA for the CDR3: TGTGCCACCAGTTCTGGGGGGAAAGAGACCCAGTACTTC.

This clonotype has more than one count but fewer than ten. This chain joins TRBV12-3 or TRBV12-4 and TRBJ2-1; the D is unclear. V gave up 3 bases and J gave up 5 bases, with 8 bases separating them. CDR3 length: 13 amino acids. The CDR3 nucleotides read TGTGCCAGCAGTTTTGGCAGACACAATGAGCAGTTCTTC. Protein: CASSFGRHNEQFF.

The chain employs TRBV6-2 or TRBV6-3 and TRBJ1-5; tentatively, D is TRBD1 (5 bases). The germline V and J ends were trimmed by 7 bases and 3 bases, with 13 bases remaining between them. The CDR3 contains 14 residues. CDR1 and CDR2 from the germline V gene are MNHEY and SVGEGT. The CDR3 spells CASKSGTSNQPQHF. In nucleotides, the CDR3 is TGTGCCAGCAAAAGTGGGACTTCCAATCAGCCCCAGCATTTT.

This clonotype was seen repeatedly, ten times or more. V and J are TRBV20-1 and TRBJ1-1; the D is unclear. The CDR3 is made up of 15 amino acids. Per germline, CDR1 DFQATT and CDR2 SNEGSKA (reference sequence). V was shortened by 5 bases and J by 2 bases, with 18 bases between the two germline ends. The CDR3 spells CSALSYQARNTEAFF. The CDR3 DNA reads TGCAGTGCTCTCTCTTATCAGGCACGAAACACTGAAGCTTTCTTT.

This clonotype was counted a few times. The gene calls are TRBV29-1 and TRBJ2-3; 8 bases align to TRBD1. The CDR3 consists of 12 residues. V lost 4 bases to trimming and J lost 5 bases; unmatched junction nucleotides: 2. Germline V gene lookup returns CDR1 SQVTM and CDR2 ANQGSEA. CDR3 in amino acids: CSVGQGKDTQYF. CDR3 sequence (DNA): TGCAGCGTTGGACAGGGGAAAGATACGCAGTATTTT.

Only a few counts were recorded for this clonotype. The DNA of the CDR3 is TGTGCCAGCAGCCCACTAGCGGGAGGGCGGTTTCGGGAGCAGTTCTTC. It codes for CASSPLAGGRFREQFF. The rearrangement links TRBV7-2 to TRBJ2-1; 13 nucleotides line up with TRBD2. J gave up 10 bases and V 5 bases, and 11 bases lay outside the gene matches. Germline V gene lookup returns CDR1 SGHTA and CDR2 FQGNSA. CDR3 size: 16 residues.